Listed below are T cell receptor beta chains from one sample, sequenced in a study of breast tumors, draining lymph nodes, adjacent tissues. MiXCR, applied by TCRdb to the multiplex PCR reads, yields one record per CDR3 protein. The sample carries some 150,000 distinct CDR3 sequences, about 30% recorded once. The sample consisted of axillary lymph node tissue. The receptors stem from a female donor with breast cancer. Some clones in this sample may be carry-over from other donors' samples. Both conserved end residues are part of each CDR3. A D gene is named only where the DNA matches it firmly. Only part of the rows carry a size: once, few, many, or a class if the clone is expanded.

J gene: TRBJ1-5
D gene: NA
V gene: TRBV6-5
clone size: NA
CDR3 protein: CASSSGVGIQPQHF
CDR3 DNA: TGTGCCAGCAGTTCAGGGGTAGGGATACAGCCCCAGCATTTT

J gene: TRBJ1-2
D gene: NA
V gene: TRBV6-1
clone size: NA
CDR3 protein: CASSQDAPRIGYGYTF
CDR3 DNA: TGTGCCAGCAGTCAAGATGCCCCTCGAATCGGCTATGGCTACACCTTC

J gene: TRBJ2-3
D gene: TRBD2
V gene: TRBV7-9
clone size: NA
CDR3 protein: CASSSGGGDTQYF
CDR3 DNA: TGTGCCAGCAGCTCCGGCGGGGGGGATACGCAGTATTTT

J gene: TRBJ1-2
D gene: NA
V gene: TRBV7-8
clone size: many
CDR3 protein: CASSFDRWGNYGYTF
CDR3 DNA: TGTGCCAGCAGCTTCGACAGGTGGGGAAACTATGGCTACACCTTC

J gene: TRBJ1-1
D gene: TRBD1
V gene: TRBV6-5
clone size: many
CDR3 protein: CASSNDPRTGWTEAFF
CDR3 DNA: TGTGCCAGCAGTAACGACCCCCGGACAGGGTGGACTGAAGCTTTCTTT

J gene: TRBJ1-5
D gene: TRBD1
V gene: TRBV20-1
clone size: NA
CDR3 protein: CSAGGIQPQHF
CDR3 DNA: TGCAGTGCAGGGGGCATTCAGCCCCAGCATTTT

J gene: TRBJ2-3
D gene: TRBD2
V gene: TRBV6-5
clone size: many
CDR3 protein: CASSRDYPGTQYF
CDR3 DNA: TGTGCCAGCAGTCGGGACTACCCCGGTACGCAGTATTTT

J gene: TRBJ2-5
D gene: NA
V gene: TRBV20-1
clone size: NA
CDR3 protein: CSASTRGGPKTQYF
CDR3 DNA: TGCAGTGCTAGCACTAGGGGTGGTCCGAAGACCCAGTACTTC

J gene: TRBJ2-3
D gene: NA
V gene: TRBV29-1
clone size: NA
CDR3 protein: CSADSGTSTDTQYF
CDR3 DNA: TGCAGTGCGGATAGCGGCACTAGCACAGATACGCAGTATTTT

J gene: TRBJ1-1
D gene: NA
V gene: TRBV3-1
clone size: NA
CDR3 protein: CASSRRMTVSTEAFF
CDR3 DNA: TGTGCCAGCAGCCGTAGAATGACGGTAAGCACTGAAGCTTTCTTT

J gene: TRBJ1-4
D gene: NA
V gene: TRBV6-5
clone size: NA
CDR3 protein: CASSNRVEKLFF
CDR3 DNA: TGTGCCAGTTCTAACCGGGTTGAAAAACTGTTTTTT

J gene: TRBJ2-3
D gene: TRBD1
V gene: TRBV6-4
clone size: NA
CDR3 protein: CASSYSETGGIHTQYF
CDR3 DNA: TGTGCCAGCAGTTACTCCGAGACAGGGGGCATCCATACGCAGTATTTT

J gene: TRBJ1-2
D gene: NA
V gene: TRBV28
clone size: NA
CDR3 protein: CASRTLGLRDSGNTF
CDR3 DNA: TGTGCCAGCAGGACCCTCGGGTTAAGGGACTCTGGAAACACCTTC

J gene: TRBJ2-3
D gene: NA
V gene: TRBV5-1
clone size: NA
CDR3 protein: CASSTQGTDTQYF
CDR3 DNA: TGCGCCAGCAGCACACAGGGAACAGATACGCAGTATTTT

J gene: TRBJ1-2
D gene: NA
V gene: TRBV6-5
clone size: NA
CDR3 protein: CASSPDRFNYGYTF
CDR3 DNA: TGTGCCAGCAGCCCCGACAGATTTAACTATGGCTACACCTTC

J gene: TRBJ2-2
D gene: NA
V gene: TRBV6-5
clone size: many
CDR3 protein: CASSYGQMNTGELFF
CDR3 DNA: TGTGCCAGCAGTTACGGACAGATGAACACCGGGGAGCTGTTTTTT

J gene: TRBJ1-5
D gene: TRBD1
V gene: TRBV19
clone size: NA
CDR3 protein: CASTPRGGRGEQPQHF
CDR3 DNA: TGTGCCAGTACCCCACGGGGGGGCAGGGGGGAGCAGCCCCAGCATTTT

J gene: TRBJ2-1
D gene: TRBD1
V gene: TRBV9
clone size: few
CDR3 protein: CASSVGLTGQGALGRPYFEQFF
CDR3 DNA: TGTGCCAGCAGCGTAGGATTGACGGGACAGGGGGCGTTGGGACGACCGTATTTTGAGCAGTTCTTC

J gene: TRBJ2-6
D gene: NA
V gene: TRBV29-1
clone size: NA
CDR3 protein: CSVVEQSYSGANVLTF
CDR3 DNA: TGCAGCGTGGTCGAACAGTCCTACTCTGGGGCCAACGTCCTGACTTTC

J gene: TRBJ1-2
D gene: NA
V gene: TRBV25-1
clone size: NA
CDR3 protein: CAREGGYGYTF
CDR3 DNA: TGTGCCAGGGAGGGAGGCTATGGCTACACCTTC

J gene: TRBJ2-5
D gene: TRBD2
V gene: TRBV9
clone size: many
CDR3 protein: CASSGLELAGLQETQYF
CDR3 DNA: TGTGCCAGCAGCGGTCTAGAACTAGCGGGGCTACAAGAGACCCAGTACTTC

J gene: TRBJ1-5
D gene: NA
V gene: TRBV20-1
clone size: many
CDR3 protein: CSARDRVGNQPQHF
CDR3 DNA: TGCAGTGCTAGAGATCGAGTGGGCAATCAGCCCCAGCATTTT

J gene: TRBJ2-1
D gene: TRBD2
V gene: TRBV9
clone size: many
CDR3 protein: CASSPLTSVSYNEQFF
CDR3 DNA: TGTGCCAGCAGCCCCTTGACTAGCGTCTCCTACAATGAGCAGTTCTTC

J gene: TRBJ1-5
D gene: TRBD1
V gene: TRBV20-1
clone size: many
CDR3 protein: CSARPAGGMANQPQHF
CDR3 DNA: TGCAGTGCTAGACCTGCAGGGGGCATGGCCAATCAGCCCCAGCATTTT

J gene: TRBJ2-2
D gene: TRBD2
V gene: TRBV7-8
clone size: many
CDR3 protein: CASTIAGYTGELFF
CDR3 DNA: TGTGCCAGCACCATAGCGGGGTACACCGGGGAGCTGTTTTTT

J gene: TRBJ2-2
D gene: TRBD1
V gene: TRBV19
clone size: many
CDR3 protein: CASSIGTGSTGELFF
CDR3 DNA: TGTGCCAGTAGTATAGGGACAGGGTCCACCGGGGAGCTGTTTTTT

J gene: TRBJ2-1
D gene: TRBD2
V gene: TRBV6-6
clone size: many
CDR3 protein: CASSSNLGEGSYNEQFF
CDR3 DNA: TGTGCCAGCAGTTCTAACCTTGGGGAGGGCTCCTACAATGAGCAGTTCTTC

J gene: TRBJ1-1
D gene: NA
V gene: TRBV20-1
clone size: NA
CDR3 protein: CSARVQGRMGNTEAFF
CDR3 DNA: TGCAGTGCTAGAGTCCAGGGGCGGATGGGGAACACTGAAGCTTTCTTT